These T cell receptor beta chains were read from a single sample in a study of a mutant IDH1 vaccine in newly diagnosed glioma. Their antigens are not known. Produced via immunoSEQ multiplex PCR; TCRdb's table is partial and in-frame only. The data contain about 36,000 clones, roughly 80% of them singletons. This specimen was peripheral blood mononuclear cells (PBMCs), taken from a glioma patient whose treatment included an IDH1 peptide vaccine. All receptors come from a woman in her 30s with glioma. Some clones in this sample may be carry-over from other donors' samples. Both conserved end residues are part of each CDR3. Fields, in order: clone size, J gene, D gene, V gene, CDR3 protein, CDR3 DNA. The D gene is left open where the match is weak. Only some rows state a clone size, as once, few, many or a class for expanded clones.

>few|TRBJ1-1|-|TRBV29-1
CSVEGEPGRTEAFF
TGCAGCGTTGAAGGTGAGCCCGGCAGGACTGAAGCTTTCTTT
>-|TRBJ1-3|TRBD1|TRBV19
CASSIDRGTGTFGSGNTIYF
TGTGCCAGTAGTATAGATCGGGGGACAGGGACCTTCGGCTCTGGAAACACCATATATTTT
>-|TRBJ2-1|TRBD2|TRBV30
CAFGTSGYNEQFF
TGTGCTTTCGGGACTAGCGGATACAATGAGCAGTTCTTC
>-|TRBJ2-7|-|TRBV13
CASSLGRGFEYEQYF
TGTGCCAGCAGCTTAGGTCGGGGTTTCGAGTACGAGCAGTACTTC
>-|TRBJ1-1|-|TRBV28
CASSLSSYLNTEAFF
TGTGCCAGCAGTTTATCGAGCTACCTGAACACTGAAGCTTTCTTT
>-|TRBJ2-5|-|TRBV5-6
CASSLATSLETQYF
TGTGCCAGCAGCTTGGCCACATCGCTGGAGACCCAGTACTTC
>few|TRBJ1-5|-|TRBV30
CAWSVGTGNQPQHF
TGTGCCTGGAGTGTTGGAACAGGGAATCAGCCCCAGCATTTT
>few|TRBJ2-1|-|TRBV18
CASSPPNSILEMAGQFF
TGTGCCAGCTCACCACCGAACTCGATCCTAGAGATGGCGGGGCAGTTCTTC
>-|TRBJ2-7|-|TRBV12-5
CASGFGETYEQYF
TGTGCTAGTGGTTTTGGGGAAACCTACGAGCAGTACTTC
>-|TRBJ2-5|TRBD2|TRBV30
CASAGGGETQYF
TGTGCCTCCGCGGGGGGCGGCGAGACCCAGTACTTC
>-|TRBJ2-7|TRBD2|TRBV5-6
CASSSRTSAYEQYF
TGTGCCAGCAGCTCCAGAACTAGCGCCTACGAGCAGTACTTC